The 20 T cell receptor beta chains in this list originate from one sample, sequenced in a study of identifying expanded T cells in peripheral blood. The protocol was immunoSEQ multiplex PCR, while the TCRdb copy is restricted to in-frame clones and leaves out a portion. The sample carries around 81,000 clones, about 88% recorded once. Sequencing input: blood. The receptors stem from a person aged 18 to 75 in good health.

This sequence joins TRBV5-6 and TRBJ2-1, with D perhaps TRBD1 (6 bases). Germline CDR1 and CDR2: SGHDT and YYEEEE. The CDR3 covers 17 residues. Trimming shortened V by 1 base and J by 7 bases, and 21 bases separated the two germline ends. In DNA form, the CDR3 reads TGTGCCAGCAGCTTGAGTCCCCCAGCACAGGGTAGGAATGAGCAGTTCTTC. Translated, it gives CASSLSPPAQGRNEQFF.

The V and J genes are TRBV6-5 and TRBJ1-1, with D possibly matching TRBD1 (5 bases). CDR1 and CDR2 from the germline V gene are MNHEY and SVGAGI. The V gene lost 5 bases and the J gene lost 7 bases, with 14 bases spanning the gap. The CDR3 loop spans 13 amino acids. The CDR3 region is CASSPTGKVEAFF. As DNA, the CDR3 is TGTGCCAGCAGTCCTACAGGAAAAGTTGAAGCTTTCTTT.

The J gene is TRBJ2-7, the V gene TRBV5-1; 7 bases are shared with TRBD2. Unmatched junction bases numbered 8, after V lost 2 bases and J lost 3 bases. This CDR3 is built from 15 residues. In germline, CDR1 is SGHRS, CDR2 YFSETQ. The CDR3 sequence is CASSFTGGRDYEQYF. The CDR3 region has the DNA TGCGCCAGCAGCTTTACGGGAGGCAGAGACTACGAGCAGTACTTC.

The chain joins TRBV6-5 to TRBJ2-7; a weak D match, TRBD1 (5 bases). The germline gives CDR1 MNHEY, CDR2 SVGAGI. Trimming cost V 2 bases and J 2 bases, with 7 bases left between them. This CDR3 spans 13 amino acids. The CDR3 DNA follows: TGTGCCAGCAGTTACGACAGAGCCTACGAGCAGTACTTC. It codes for CASSYDRAYEQYF.

CDR3 protein: CASSQSTGRGETQYF. For the CDR3, the DNA is TGCGCCAGCAGTCAATCTACGGGGCGGGGGGAGACCCAGTACTTC. The rearrangement uses TRBV23-1 and TRBJ2-5, with 7 nucleotides matching TRBD2. TRBV23-1 is annotated as an ORF whose role is uncertain. CDR3 length equals 15 residues. V trimming: 0 bases; J trimming: 5 bases; junction bases outside the gene matches: 6.

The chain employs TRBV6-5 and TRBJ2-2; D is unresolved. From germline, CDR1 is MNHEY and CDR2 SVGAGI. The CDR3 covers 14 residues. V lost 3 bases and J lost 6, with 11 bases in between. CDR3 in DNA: TGTGCCAGCAGTTATCAAAGTGGGGCCGGGGAGCTGTTTTTT. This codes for CASSYQSGAGELFF.

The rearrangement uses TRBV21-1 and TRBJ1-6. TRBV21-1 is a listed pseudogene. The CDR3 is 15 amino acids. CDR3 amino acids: CATEWRGGLNSPLHF. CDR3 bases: TGTGCCACCGAATGGAGGGGGGGGCTCAATTCACCCCTCCACTTT.

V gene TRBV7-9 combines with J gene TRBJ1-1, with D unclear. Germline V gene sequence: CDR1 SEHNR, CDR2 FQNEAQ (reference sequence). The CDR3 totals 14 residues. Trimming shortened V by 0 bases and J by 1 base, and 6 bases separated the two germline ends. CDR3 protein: CASSLARENTEAFF. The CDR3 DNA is TGTGCCAGCAGCTTAGCGCGGGAGAACACTGAAGCTTTCTTT.

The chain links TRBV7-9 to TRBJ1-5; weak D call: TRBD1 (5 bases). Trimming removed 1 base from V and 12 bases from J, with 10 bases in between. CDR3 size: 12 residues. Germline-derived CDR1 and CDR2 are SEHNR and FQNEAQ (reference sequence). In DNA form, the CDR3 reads TGTGCCAGCAGCTTAGAGAGGGGTCTCCAGCATTTT. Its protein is CASSLERGLQHF.

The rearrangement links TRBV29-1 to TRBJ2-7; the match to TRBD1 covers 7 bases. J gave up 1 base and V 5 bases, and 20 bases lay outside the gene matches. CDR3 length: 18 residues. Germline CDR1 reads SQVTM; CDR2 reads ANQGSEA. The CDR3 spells CSVPKGALFSSGSYEQYF. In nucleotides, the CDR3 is TGCAGCGTTCCCAAGGGGGCTCTGTTTTCATCGGGATCCTACGAGCAGTACTTC.

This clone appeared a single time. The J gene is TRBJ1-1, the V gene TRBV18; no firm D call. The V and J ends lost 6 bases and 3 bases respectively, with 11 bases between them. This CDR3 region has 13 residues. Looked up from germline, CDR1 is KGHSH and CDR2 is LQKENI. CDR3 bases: TGTGCCAGCTCTGTTAACAGAGACACTGAAGCTTTCTTT. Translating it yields CASSVNRDTEAFF.

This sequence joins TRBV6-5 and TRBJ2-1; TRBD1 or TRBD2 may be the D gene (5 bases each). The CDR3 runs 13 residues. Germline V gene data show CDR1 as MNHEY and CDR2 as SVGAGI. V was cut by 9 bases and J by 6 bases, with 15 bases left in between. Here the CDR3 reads CARRDPAGNEQFF. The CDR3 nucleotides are TGTGCCAGAAGGGACCCCGCCGGCAATGAGCAGTTCTTC.

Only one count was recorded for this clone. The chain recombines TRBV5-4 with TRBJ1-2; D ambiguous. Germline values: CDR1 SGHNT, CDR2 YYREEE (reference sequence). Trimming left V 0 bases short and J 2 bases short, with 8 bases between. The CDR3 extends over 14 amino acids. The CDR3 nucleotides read TGTGCCAGCAGCTTGGCCGGGTCGAACTATGGCTACACCTTC. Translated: CASSLAGSNYGYTF. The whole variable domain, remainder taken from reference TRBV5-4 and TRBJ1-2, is ETGVTQSPTHLIKTRGQQVTLRCSSQSGHNTVSWYQQALGQGPQFIFQYYREEENGRGNFPPRFSGLQFPNYSSELNVNALELDDSALYLCASSLAGSNYGYTFGSGTRLTVV.

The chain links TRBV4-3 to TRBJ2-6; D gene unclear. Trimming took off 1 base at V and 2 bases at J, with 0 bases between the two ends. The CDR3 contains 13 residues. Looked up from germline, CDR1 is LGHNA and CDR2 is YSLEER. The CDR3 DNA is TGCGCCAGCAGCCAAGCTGGGGCCAACGTCCTGACTTTC. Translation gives CASSQAGANVLTF.

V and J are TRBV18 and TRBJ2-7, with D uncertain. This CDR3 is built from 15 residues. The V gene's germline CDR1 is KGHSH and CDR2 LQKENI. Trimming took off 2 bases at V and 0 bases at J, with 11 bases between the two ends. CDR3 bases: TGTGCCAGCTCACCAATTTACGGGCCCTCCTACGAGCAGTACTTC. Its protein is CASSPIYGPSYEQYF.

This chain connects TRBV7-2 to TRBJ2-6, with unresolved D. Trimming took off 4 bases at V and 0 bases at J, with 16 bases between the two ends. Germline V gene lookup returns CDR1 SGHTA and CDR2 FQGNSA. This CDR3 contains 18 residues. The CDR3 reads CASSSQIRIVSGANVLTF. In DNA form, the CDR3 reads TGTGCCAGCAGCTCCCAGATCAGGATTGTCTCTGGGGCCAACGTCCTGACTTTC.

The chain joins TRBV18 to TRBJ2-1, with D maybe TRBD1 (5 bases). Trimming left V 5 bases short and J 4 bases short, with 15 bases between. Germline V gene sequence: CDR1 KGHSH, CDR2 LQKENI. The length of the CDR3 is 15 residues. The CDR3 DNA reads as TGTGCCAGCTCAGGGGCACTACCGCAATACAATGAGCAGTTCTTC. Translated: CASSGALPQYNEQFF. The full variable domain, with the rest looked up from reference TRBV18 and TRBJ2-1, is NAGVMQNPRHLVRRRGQEARLRCSPMKGHSHVYWYRQLPEEGLKFMVYLQKENIIDESGMPKERFSAEFPKEGPSILRIQQVVRGDSAAYFCASSGALPQYNEQFFGPGTRLTVL.

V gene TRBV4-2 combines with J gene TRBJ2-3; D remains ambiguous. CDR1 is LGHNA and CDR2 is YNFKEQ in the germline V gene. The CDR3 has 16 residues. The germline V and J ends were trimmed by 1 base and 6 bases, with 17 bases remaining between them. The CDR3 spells CASSQVYRNLGDTQYF. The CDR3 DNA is TGTGCCAGCAGCCAAGTGTATCGTAATCTTGGGGATACGCAGTATTTT.

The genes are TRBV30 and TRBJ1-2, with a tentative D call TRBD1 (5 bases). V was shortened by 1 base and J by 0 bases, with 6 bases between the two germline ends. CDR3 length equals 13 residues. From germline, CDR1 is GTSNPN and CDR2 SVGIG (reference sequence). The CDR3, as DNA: TGTGCCTGGAGTGGACAGCCTAACTATGGCTACACCTTC. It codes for CAWSGQPNYGYTF.

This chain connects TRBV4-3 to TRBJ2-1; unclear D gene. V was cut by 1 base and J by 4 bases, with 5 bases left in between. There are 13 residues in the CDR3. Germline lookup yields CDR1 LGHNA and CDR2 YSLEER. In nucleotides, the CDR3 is TGCGCCAGCAGCCAAGGAGCGTACAATGAGCAGTTCTTC. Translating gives CASSQGAYNEQFF.